The T cell receptor (beta chain) under discussion was sequenced for a study of tumor-infiltrating lymphocytes in primary liver carcinoma. Study details: The patients presented with primary liver carcinoma, which was managed through surgical resection. General study results and limits: Paired tumor-adjacent and tumor-blood samples overlapped less than tumor region pairs did.

Extraction also yielded germline DNA, while blood RNA was obtained from unsorted whole blood. Approximately 3.7 milliliters of peripheral blood were collected before surgery. Comment on this clonotype: Its antigen is currently unknown.

From around 0.5 ug total RNA, TCR beta cDNA was generated with a primer in the constant region. Amplification in three nested multiplex PCR rounds with slightly modified ARM-PCR gave rise to TCR beta libraries. Both of the initial two PCR rounds ran for roughly 11 cycles and employed TRBV1-TRBV30 forward primers alongside a C-beta reverse primer. TCRdb reprocessed the multiplex PCR reads with MiXCR, giving one entry per CDR3 protein. The sample comprises 330,000 or so distinct CDR3 sequences, roughly 61% of which are singletons, and under 8.5% rests with the top ten. Germline V lookup: CDR1 MNHEY, CDR2 SVGAGI. This CDR3 comprises 14 residues. V was pared by 5 bases and J by 1 base, with 11 bases between.

Sequenced sample: peripheral blood. The chain has TRBV6-5 and TRBJ1-1; D unresolved. The TCR originated in a middle-aged man with primary liver carcinoma and hepatitis B virus infection. CDR3 loop: CASSLGYRNTEAFF. The CDR3 coding sequence is TGTGCCAGCAGTCTGGGCTACAGGAACACTGAAGCTTTCTTT.